This passage covers 16 T cell receptor beta chains from one sample sequenced in a study of radiation and T cells in renal cell carcinoma. Time point given: baseline pretreatment blood. As for treatment: 15 Gy SBRT to primary tumor, nephrectomy 4 weeks later. TCRdb's table, derived via immunoSEQ multiplex PCR, lists solely in-frame clones and lacks some. This repertoire shows approximately 120,000 clones, roughly 80% found once; its top ten account for around 3%. The material was blood, obtained from a patient whose treatment included radiotherapy and nephrectomy. The receptors here all came from a woman aged 60-70 years with renal cell carcinoma.

V gene TRBV18 combines with J gene TRBJ2-3, with D possibly matching TRBD2 (7 bases). The length of the CDR3 is 17 residues. Germline lookup yields CDR1 KGHSH and CDR2 LQKENI. V gave up 0 bases and J gave up 0 bases, with 13 bases separating them. The CDR3 DNA reads TGTGCCAGCTCACCACCGATCCGGGGGGCTAGCACAGATACGCAGTATTTT. The encoded protein is CASSPPIRGASTDTQYF.

The V and J genes are TRBV29-1 and TRBJ1-5, with 7 bases that match TRBD1. Looked up from germline, CDR1 is SQVTM and CDR2 is ANQGSEA. The CDR3 is 13 residues long. V lost 4 bases and J lost 5; bases outside the gene matches: 5. The CDR3 is CSVGDRGDQPQHF. The CDR3 region has the DNA TGCAGCGTTGGGGACAGAGGTGATCAGCCCCAGCATTTT.

This clone was recorded once. The genes are TRBV7-9 and TRBJ1-2; a weak D match, TRBD1 (6 bases). Trimming pared 4 bases from V and 5 bases from J, leaving 11 bases between. CDR1 and CDR2 from the germline V gene are SEHNR and FQNEAQ (reference sequence). This CDR3 region has 13 residues. In DNA form, the CDR3 reads TGTGCCAGCAGCTCCGGACAGCGATATGGCTACACCTTC. Translated, it gives CASSSGQRYGYTF.

The rearrangement uses TRBV6-1 and TRBJ1-2; 7 bases line up with TRBD1. CDR3 size: 13 residues. J was trimmed by 4 bases and V by 6 bases; bases with no gene match: 5. The germline V gene encodes CDR1 MNHNS and CDR2 SASEGT. The CDR3 loop reads CASRYRGVYGYTF. As DNA, the CDR3 is TGTGCCAGCAGATACAGGGGCGTCTATGGCTACACCTTC.

This chain links TRBV30 with TRBJ1-1; D gene unclear. The CDR3 totals 11 residues. V shed 3 bases and J shed 0 bases, with 2 bases lying between them. The germline V gene has CDR1 GTSNPN and CDR2 SVGIG (reference sequence). CDR3 nucleotide sequence: TGTGCCTGGAGGATGAACACTGAAGCTTTCTTT. Protein product: CAWRMNTEAFF. The complete variable domain, with remaining parts taken from reference TRBV30 and TRBJ1-1, reads SQTIHQWPATLVQPVGSPLSLECTVEGTSNPNLYWYRQAAGRGLQLLFYSVGIGQISSEVPQNLSASRPQDRQFILSSKKLLLSDSGFYLCAWRMNTEAFFGQGTRLTVV.

This clone was detected once. J is TRBJ1-2 and V is TRBV5-1, with D maybe TRBD1 (5 bases). Germline V lookup: CDR1 SGHRS, CDR2 YFSETQ. V gave up 7 bases and J gave up 4 bases, with 17 bases separating them. The CDR3 runs 14 residues. CDR3 amino acids: CASGALQDSYGYTF. The CDR3 DNA is TGCGCCAGCGGCGCCCTCCAAGACAGCTATGGCTACACCTTC.

The chain uses TRBV9 and TRBJ2-3, with 7 nucleotides matching TRBD2. J lost 1 base, V lost 4 bases, and 3 bases had no gene match. CDR3 length: 14 residues. Germline loops: CDR1 SGDLS, CDR2 YYNGEE. CDR3 coding DNA: TGTGCCAGCAGCATCAGCGGGGGCACAGATACGCAGTATTTT. Translation gives CASSISGGTDTQYF.

The chain couples TRBV2 to TRBJ1-3; D uncertain. The CDR3 is 16 amino acids. The V gene lost 2 bases and the J gene lost 0 bases, with 11 bases spanning the gap. The germline V gene has CDR1 SNHLY and CDR2 FYNNEI. CDR3 protein: CASSELGPNSGNTIYF. The CDR3 DNA sequence: TGTGCCAGCAGTGAACTGGGCCCCAACTCTGGAAACACCATATATTTT. Full variable domain (outside the CDR3, taken from reference TRBV2 and TRBJ1-3): EPEVTQTPSHQVTQMGQEVILRCVPISNHLYFYWYRQILGQKVEFLVSFYNNEISEKSEIFDDQFSVERPDGSNFTLKIRSTKLEDSAMYFCASSELGPNSGNTIYFGEGSWLTVV.

The rearrangement uses TRBV7-2 and TRBJ2-7; the match to TRBD2 covers 9 bases. CDR3 length: 17 residues. Germline values: CDR1 SGHTA, CDR2 FQGNSA. The V and J ends lost 7 bases and 3 bases, in that order; junction bases with no gene match: 16. The CDR3 loop reads CASKGGTSIHGNYEQYF. Written as DNA, the CDR3 is TGTGCCAGCAAGGGAGGGACTAGCATCCATGGAAACTACGAGCAGTACTTC.

The chain links TRBV19 to TRBJ2-3; tentative D call: TRBD1 (6 bases). This CDR3 spans 13 amino acids. Germline lookup yields CDR1 LNHDA and CDR2 SQIVND (reference sequence). Trimming pared 5 bases from V and 2 bases from J, leaving 8 bases between. The CDR3 here is CASSDRPTDTQYF. The CDR3 DNA reads as TGTGCCAGTAGTGACAGGCCCACAGATACGCAGTATTTT.

The J gene is TRBJ2-1, the V gene TRBV11-3; no reliable D call. Germline values: CDR1 SGHNT, CDR2 YENEEA. Between the trimmed V and J ends, which lost 5 bases and 5 bases, there was a span of 7 bases. The CDR3 totals 12 residues. The CDR3 nucleotides read TGTGCCAGCAGCATTCACCACAATGAGCAGTTCTTC. Residues: CASSIHHNEQFF.

The chain combines TRBV2 with TRBJ2-7, with D possibly matching TRBD2 (6 bases). The germline V gene encodes CDR1 SNHLY and CDR2 FYNNEI. This CDR3 region has 15 residues. The V end was cut by 0 bases, the J end by 3 bases, with 12 bases between. The CDR3 DNA follows: TGTGCCAGCAGTGAAGCGCCGGGAGTCTACTACGAGCAGTACTTC. Translating gives CASSEAPGVYYEQYF. The entire variable domain, with the rest obtained from reference TRBV2 and TRBJ2-7, is as follows: EPEVTQTPSHQVTQMGQEVILRCVPISNHLYFYWYRQILGQKVEFLVSFYNNEISEKSEIFDDQFSVERPDGSNFTLKIRSTKLEDSAMYFCASSEAPGVYYEQYFGPGTRLTVT.

This chain connects TRBV6-1 to TRBJ1-1; TRBD1 might be the D (5 bases). CDR1 and CDR2 from the germline V gene are MNHNS and SASEGT. V was cut by 5 bases and J by 3 bases, with 13 bases left in between. The CDR3 contains 14 residues. In nucleotides, the CDR3 is TGTGCCAGCAGTAAATCAGACAGAGACACTGAAGCTTTCTTT. It translates to CASSKSDRDTEAFF.

The chain uses TRBV19 and TRBJ2-1; TRBD2 might be the D (5 bases). Germline loops: CDR1 LNHDA, CDR2 SQIVND (reference sequence). CDR3 length: 13 residues. V was clipped by 4 bases and J by 9 bases, with 13 bases between them. The CDR3 bases are TGTGCCAGTAGTACCCCCCTAGGAGGTGAGCAGTTCTTC. Translated: CASSTPLGGEQFF.

This clone has more than one count but fewer than ten. The CDR3 sequence: CAWSARGGQNQPQHF. In nucleotides, the CDR3 is TGTGCCTGGAGTGCCCGGGGCGGGCAAAATCAGCCCCAGCATTTT. This chain connects TRBV30 to TRBJ1-5; the D gene is possibly TRBD1 (5 bases). V was clipped by 1 base and J by 4 bases, with 14 bases between them. CDR1 GTSNPN and CDR2 SVGIG come from the germline V gene (reference sequence). The CDR3 extends over 15 amino acids.

This clone was recorded only once. V and J are TRBV5-6 and TRBJ1-5, with D hard to call. The CDR3 consists of 13 residues. V dropped 1 base and J dropped 5 bases, with 7 bases sitting between them. CDR1 is SGHDT, CDR2 YYEEEE, per germline. This CDR3 reads CASSLSTDQPQHF. The DNA of the CDR3 is TGTGCCAGCAGCTTGTCCACCGATCAGCCCCAGCATTTT.